This T cell receptor beta chain was identified in a study of beta chain features in type 1 diabetes. Sequenced material consisted of expressed TCRB transcripts (all of the isolated RNA was reverse transcribed). The method was immunoSEQ multiplex PCR; TCRdb's version includes in-frame clones alone and lacks a portion of them. This table has approximately 470,000 clones, 30% appearing once. V lost 2 bases, J lost 10 bases, and 14 bases lay in between. The length of the CDR3 is 12 residues. Germline V gene sequence: CDR1 GTSNPN, CDR2 SVGIG (reference sequence). Sequencing used naive CD4+ T cells from blood. The sequence came from a young man in good health. The gene calls are TRBV30 and TRBJ1-1; a weak D match, TRBD1 (6 bases). CDR3 region: CAWSTGTISAFF. The CDR3 DNA sequence: TGTGCCTGGAGTACAGGGACCATATCAGCTTTCTTT. Full variable domain (outside the CDR3, taken from reference TRBV30 and TRBJ1-1): SQTIHQWPATLVQPVGSPLSLECTVEGTSNPNLYWYRQAAGRGLQLLFYSVGIGQISSEVPQNLSASRPQDRQFILSSKKLLLSDSGFYLCAWSTGTISAFFGQGTRLTVV.